One and the same sample provided the 16 T cell receptor beta chains below, sequenced in a study of T cell responses to AZD1222 COVID-19 vaccine. The method was immunoSEQ multiplex PCR; TCRdb's version includes in-frame clones alone and lacks a portion of them. Among about 150,000 clones listed, approximately 84% were seen once. The material was peripheral blood, obtained on day 0 of AZD1222 vaccination. These receptors all stem from an adult in good health.

The rearrangement joins TRBV5-1 to TRBJ2-2, with 9 bases fitting TRBD1. Per germline, CDR1 SGHRS and CDR2 YFSETQ. There are 15 residues in the CDR3. The trim removed 7 bases at V and 6 bases at J, leaving 10 bases unmatched. This CDR3 is CASGDRAGLPGELFF. DNA for the CDR3: TGCGCCAGCGGGGACAGGGCGGGCCTGCCCGGGGAGCTGTTTTTT.

CDR3 DNA: TGTGCCAGCAGTTACGGGTCGCGGAGTCACTATGGCTACACCTTC. It translates to CASSYGSRSHYGYTF. The chain carries TRBV6-5 and TRBJ1-2; D uncertain. V shed 2 bases and J shed 3 bases, with 13 bases lying between them. CDR1 MNHEY and CDR2 SVGAGI come from the germline V gene. The CDR3 is 15 residues long.

This clone has only one observation. J is TRBJ1-3 and V is TRBV6-5, with D tentatively TRBD1 (5 bases). Germline CDR1 and CDR2: MNHEY and SVGAGI. CDR3 length: 15 amino acids. The ends were cut back, 10 bases at V and 6 bases at J, with 22 bases in the middle. The CDR3 region has the DNA TGTGCCACCACGCGGGGCAGGGATAAAGTAAACACCATATATTTT. Its protein product is CATTRGRDKVNTIYF.

The rearrangement uses TRBV11-2 and TRBJ2-7; 13 nucleotides line up with TRBD2. Germline V CDR1 and CDR2: SGHAT, FQNNGV. The CDR3 has 15 residues. V shed 6 bases and J 3 bases; nucleotides not matched to a gene: 5. CDR3 DNA sequence: TGTGCCAGCAGTCGGACTAGCGGGGGACTCTACGAGCAGTACTTC. Translation gives CASSRTSGGLYEQYF.

The chain recombines TRBV3-1 (or the pseudogene TRBV3-2) with TRBJ1-1, with a possible D match to TRBD1 (5 bases). V was shortened by 7 bases and J by 4 bases, with 13 bases between the two germline ends. Germline assignment: CDR1 LGHDT and CDR2 YNNKEL (reference sequence). The CDR3 covers 13 residues. The CDR3 sequence: CASNRGGGTEAFF. CDR3 sequence (DNA): TGTGCCAGCAACCGGGGGGGAGGCACTGAAGCTTTCTTT.

This chain uses TRBV9 with TRBJ1-2; the D gene is possibly TRBD1 (6 bases). V gave up 3 bases and J gave up 6 bases, with 9 bases separating them. Looked up from germline, CDR1 is SGDLS and CDR2 is YYNGEE. This CDR3 has 12 residues. The CDR3 DNA sequence: TGTGCCAGCAGCGAGACAGGAGATGGCTACACCTTC. It specifies CASSETGDGYTF.

This chain links TRBV5-4 with TRBJ1-6, with 11 bases identical to TRBD1. V lost 4 bases, J lost 8 bases, and 2 bases stayed unmatched. This CDR3 comprises 14 residues. CDR1 and CDR2 from the germline V gene are SGHNT and YYREEE (reference sequence). CDR3 region: CASSKGQGDSPLHF. As DNA, the CDR3 is TGTGCCAGCAGCAAGGGACAGGGGGATTCACCCCTCCACTTT.

The chain combines TRBV27 with TRBJ2-7, with 10 bases lining up with TRBD2. The V gene end was trimmed by 7 bases and the J gene end by 6 bases; junction bases not matched to a gene: 9. Germline V gene sequence: CDR1 MNHEY, CDR2 SMNVEV (reference sequence). This CDR3 is 14 amino acids long. The CDR3 spells CASIERGGHREQYF. The CDR3 DNA follows: TGTGCCAGCATAGAGCGGGGGGGCCATCGCGAGCAGTACTTC.

The chain combines TRBV5-1 with TRBJ2-7; TRBD1 matches at 7 bases. Germline V gene lookup returns CDR1 SGHRS and CDR2 YFSETQ. This CDR3 is built from 16 residues. V was clipped by 4 bases and J by 3 bases; unmatched bases: 13. DNA of the CDR3: TGCGCCAGCAGCCCGGACTCTGCCGGGACAGACTACGAGCAGTACTTC. It is translated as CASSPDSAGTDYEQYF.

This clone showed up just a few times. J is TRBJ2-1 and V is TRBV7-3; D not resolved. The CDR3 contains 13 residues. Trimming took 3 bases from V and 2 from J, leaving 5 bases between them. CDR1 SGHTA and CDR2 FQGTGA come from the germline V gene. CDR3 sequence (DNA): TGTGCCAGCAGCTTCACAGCCTACAATGAGCAGTTCTTC. It encodes CASSFTAYNEQFF. Looking up the rest from reference TRBV7-3 and TRBJ2-1 gives the full variable domain: GAGVSQTPSNKVTEKGKYVELRCDPISGHTALYWYRQSLGQGPEFLIYFQGTGAADDSGLPNDRFFAVRPEGSVSTLKIQRTERGDSAVYLCASSFTAYNEQFFGPGTRLTVL.

In this sample, this clone turned up a few times. The chain carries TRBV27 and TRBJ2-4; no clear D. The CDR3 extends over 13 amino acids. Germline lookup yields CDR1 MNHEY and CDR2 SMNVEV (reference sequence). V shed 3 bases and J shed 3 bases, with 6 bases lying between them. The CDR3, as DNA: TGTGCCAGCAGTTTTTCAGTCAAAAACATTCAGTACTTC. This sequence encodes CASSFSVKNIQYF.

The rearrangement joins TRBV25-1 to TRBJ2-1; D not certain. Germline CDR1 reads MGHDK; CDR2 reads SYGVNS. The CDR3 length is 13 residues. The V and J ends lost 9 bases and 4 bases respectively, with 13 bases between them. The CDR3 loop is CASGDSLYNEQFF. The CDR3 nucleotides read TGTGCCAGTGGTGACTCCCTTTACAATGAGCAGTTCTTC.

Regarding this clone: The sample has other DNA sequences that encode this CDR3 too. The V gene is TRBV9, the J gene TRBJ1-3, with 7 bases lining up with TRBD1. V was pared by 3 bases and J by 2 bases, with 2 bases of the junction left unmatched. The CDR3 runs 14 residues. Germline loops: CDR1 SGDLS, CDR2 YYNGEE. The CDR3 nucleotides read TGTGCCAGCAGCGCTGGGACAGCTGGAAACACCATATATTTT. Protein: CASSAGTAGNTIYF.

V gene TRBV19 combines with J gene TRBJ2-7; D perhaps matches TRBD2 (5 bases). Trimming stripped 3 bases from V and 3 bases from J, with 9 bases between. CDR3 length: 13 residues. Germline-derived CDR1 and CDR2 are LNHDA and SQIVND (reference sequence). The CDR3 region is CASSIGELYEQYF. In DNA, the CDR3 is TGTGCCAGTAGTATCGGGGAACTCTACGAGCAGTACTTC.

This sequence joins TRBV19 and TRBJ1-6; no firm D call. The CDR3 is 14 amino acids. The germline V and J ends were trimmed by 6 bases and 10 bases, with 16 bases remaining between them. Per the germline V gene, CDR1 is LNHDA and CDR2 is SQIVND (reference sequence). CDR3 nucleotide sequence: TGTGCCAGTAGACCCGGGCGGCGAGAGTCACCCCTCCACTTT. Its translation: CASRPGRRESPLHF.

The chain links TRBV2 to TRBJ1-1, with unresolved D. V dropped 6 bases and J dropped 7 bases, with 15 bases sitting between them. From germline, CDR1 is SNHLY and CDR2 FYNNEI. This CDR3 has 13 residues. The DNA of the CDR3 is TGTGCCAGCAGATTCGATATAAATGGTGAAGCTTTCTTT. Amino acids: CASRFDINGEAFF.